Reported below is one TCR beta chain. In the same sample, other DNA sequences code for this CDR3. The investigators reverse transcribed all of the isolated RNA, so they sequenced expressed TCRB transcripts. Method: immunoSEQ multiplex PCR; TCRdb's copy keeps in-frame clones and lacks some. The sample consists of fewer than 550,000 clones, roughly 10% of them appearing once. This CDR3 region has 13 residues. CDR1 and CDR2 from the germline V gene are SGDLS and YYNGEE. V gave up 2 bases and J gave up 0 bases, with 4 bases separating them. This record comes from a study of beta chain features in type 1 diabetes.

The rearrangement joins TRBV9 to TRBJ2-3; D uncertain. The receptor was isolated from a woman between 18 and 29 years old in good health. Sequencing used naive CD4+ T cells from blood. CDR3 nucleotides: TGTGCCAGCAGCGTCGGAAGCACAGATACGCAGTATTTT. Amino acid sequence: CASSVGSTDTQYF.